This T cell receptor (beta chain) was retrieved from a study of T cells in tumors and immune-related adverse events. The V gene end was trimmed by 4 bases and the J gene end by 4 bases; junction bases not matched to a gene: 7. The CDR3 is 15 residues long. Per germline, CDR1 LNHDA and CDR2 SQIVND (reference sequence). Sequencing was performed with immunoSEQ multiplex PCR; in TCRdb, only in-frame clones are kept and a portion is missing. The table shows roughly 20,000 clones, with 80% to 95% occurring only once. This receptor was identified in a female donor with metastatic renal cell carcinoma. The chain is built from TRBV19 and TRBJ1-5, with 7 positions matching TRBD1. The sample in question was lymph node tissue, obtained from a patient treated with anti-PD-1 therapy. The CDR3 coding sequence is TGTGCCAGTAGTAGACAGGGTATGGGTAATCAGCCCCAGCATTTT. Translating gives CASSRQGMGNQPQHF.